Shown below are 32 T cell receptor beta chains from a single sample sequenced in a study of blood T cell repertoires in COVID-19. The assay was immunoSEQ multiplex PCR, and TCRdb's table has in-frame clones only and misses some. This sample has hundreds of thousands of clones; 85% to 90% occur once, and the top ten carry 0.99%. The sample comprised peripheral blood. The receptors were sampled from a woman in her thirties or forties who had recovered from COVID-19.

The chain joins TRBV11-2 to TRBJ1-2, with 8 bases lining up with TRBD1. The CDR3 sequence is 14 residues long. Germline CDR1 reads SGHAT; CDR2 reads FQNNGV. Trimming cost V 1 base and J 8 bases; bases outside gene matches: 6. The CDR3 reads CASSLGGRGPGYTF. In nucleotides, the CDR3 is TGTGCCAGCAGCTTAGGAGGCAGGGGGCCCGGCTACACCTTC.

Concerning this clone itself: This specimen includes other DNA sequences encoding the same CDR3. The CDR3 DNA is TGTGCCAGCAGCGAGGGACAGGGCAACTCTGGAAACACCATATATTTT. As protein: CASSEGQGNSGNTIYF. This chain uses TRBV2 with TRBJ1-3; TRBD1 agrees at 9 bases. Trimming removed 6 bases from V and 0 bases from J; junction bases left unmatched: 6. Germline V gives CDR1 SNHLY, CDR2 FYNNEI. This CDR3 spans 16 amino acids.

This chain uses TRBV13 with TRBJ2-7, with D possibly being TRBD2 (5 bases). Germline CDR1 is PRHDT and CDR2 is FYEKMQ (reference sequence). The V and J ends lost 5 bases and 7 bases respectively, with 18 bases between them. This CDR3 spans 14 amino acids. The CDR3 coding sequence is TGTGCCAGCAGCCCGCGGGCGGCCCTGGGGGAGCAGTACTTC. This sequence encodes CASSPRAALGEQYF.

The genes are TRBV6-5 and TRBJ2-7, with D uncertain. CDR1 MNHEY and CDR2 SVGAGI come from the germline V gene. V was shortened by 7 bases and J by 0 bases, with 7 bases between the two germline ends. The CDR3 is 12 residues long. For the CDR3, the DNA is TGTGCCAGCACAGTAAGCTCCTACGAGCAGTACTTC. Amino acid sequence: CASTVSSYEQYF.

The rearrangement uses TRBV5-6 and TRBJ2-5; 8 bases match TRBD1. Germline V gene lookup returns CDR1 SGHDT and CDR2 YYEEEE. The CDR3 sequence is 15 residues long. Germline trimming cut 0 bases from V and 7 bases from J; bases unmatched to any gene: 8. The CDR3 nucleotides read TGTGCCAGCAGCTTGGTGGGGACAGGCTTAGGGACCCAGTACTTC. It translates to CASSLVGTGLGTQYF.

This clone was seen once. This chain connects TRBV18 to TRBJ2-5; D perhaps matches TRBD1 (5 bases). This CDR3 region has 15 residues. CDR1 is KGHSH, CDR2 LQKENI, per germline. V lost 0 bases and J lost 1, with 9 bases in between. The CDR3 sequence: CASSPPGPAQETQYF. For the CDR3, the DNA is TGTGCCAGCTCACCACCGGGGCCAGCCCAAGAGACCCAGTACTTC.

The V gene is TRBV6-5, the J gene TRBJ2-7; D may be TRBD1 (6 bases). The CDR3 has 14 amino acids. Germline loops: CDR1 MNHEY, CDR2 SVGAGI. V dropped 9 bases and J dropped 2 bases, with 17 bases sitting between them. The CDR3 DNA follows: TGTGCCAGGGGGGCCGGGGTCCCGCCCTACGAGCAGTACTTC. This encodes CARGAGVPPYEQYF.

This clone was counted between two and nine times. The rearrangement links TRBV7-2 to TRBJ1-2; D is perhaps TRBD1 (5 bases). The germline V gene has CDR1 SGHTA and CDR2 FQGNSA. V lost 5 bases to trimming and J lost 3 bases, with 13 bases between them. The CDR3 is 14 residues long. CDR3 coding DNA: TGTGCCAGCAGCATAACCCGGGGGTACTATGGCTACACCTTC. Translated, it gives CASSITRGYYGYTF. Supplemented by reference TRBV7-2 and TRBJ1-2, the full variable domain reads GAGVSQSPSNKVTEKGKDVELRCDPISGHTALYWYRQSLGQGLEFLIYFQGNSAPDKSGLPSDRFSAERTGGSVSTLTIQRTQQEDSAVYLCASSITRGYYGYTFGSGTRLTVV.

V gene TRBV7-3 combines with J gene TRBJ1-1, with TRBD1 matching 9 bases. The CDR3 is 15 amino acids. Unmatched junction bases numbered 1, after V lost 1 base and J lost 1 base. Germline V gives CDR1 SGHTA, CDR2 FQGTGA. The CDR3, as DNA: TGTGCCAGCAGCTTAATGGGACAGGGGAACACTGAAGCTTTCTTT. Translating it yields CASSLMGQGNTEAFF.

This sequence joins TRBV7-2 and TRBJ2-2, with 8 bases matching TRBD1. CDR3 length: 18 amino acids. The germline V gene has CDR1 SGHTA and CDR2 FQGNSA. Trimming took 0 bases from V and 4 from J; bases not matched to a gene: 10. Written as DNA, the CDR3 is TGTGCCAGCAGCTTAGCGCGGGCAGGGGGCATCTCCACCGGGGAGCTGTTTTTT. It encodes CASSLARAGGISTGELFF.

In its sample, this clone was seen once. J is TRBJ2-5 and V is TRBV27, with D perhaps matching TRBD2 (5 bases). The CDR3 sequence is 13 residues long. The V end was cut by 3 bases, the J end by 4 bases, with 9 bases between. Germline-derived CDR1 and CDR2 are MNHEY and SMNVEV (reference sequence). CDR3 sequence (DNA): TGTGCCAGCAGTTTTTCCAGCGGAGAGACCCAGTACTTC. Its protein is CASSFSSGETQYF.

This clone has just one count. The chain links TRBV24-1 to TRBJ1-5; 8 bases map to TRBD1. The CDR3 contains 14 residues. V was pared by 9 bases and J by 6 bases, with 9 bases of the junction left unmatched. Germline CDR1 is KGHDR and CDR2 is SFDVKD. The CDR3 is CATAGQGAVQPQHF. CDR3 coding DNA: TGTGCCACCGCAGGGCAGGGGGCGGTTCAGCCCCAGCATTTT.

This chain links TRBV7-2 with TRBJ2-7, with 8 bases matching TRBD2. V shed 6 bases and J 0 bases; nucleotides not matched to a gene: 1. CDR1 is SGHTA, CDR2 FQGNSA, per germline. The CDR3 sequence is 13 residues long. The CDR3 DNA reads TGTGCCAGCAGTACTAGCGGCTCCTACGAGCAGTACTTC. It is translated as CASSTSGSYEQYF.

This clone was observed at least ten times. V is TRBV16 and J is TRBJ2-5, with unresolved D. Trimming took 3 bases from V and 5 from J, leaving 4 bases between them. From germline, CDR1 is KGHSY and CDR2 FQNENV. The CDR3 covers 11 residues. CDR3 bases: TGTGCCAGCAGCCAGGGCGAGACCCAGTACTTC. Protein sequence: CASSQGETQYF. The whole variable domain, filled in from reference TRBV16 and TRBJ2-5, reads GEEVAQTPKHLVRGEGQKAKLYCAPIKGHSYVFWYQQVLKNEFKFLISFQNENVFDETGMPKERFSAKCLPNSPCSLEIQATKLEDSAVYFCASSQGETQYFGPGTRLLVL.

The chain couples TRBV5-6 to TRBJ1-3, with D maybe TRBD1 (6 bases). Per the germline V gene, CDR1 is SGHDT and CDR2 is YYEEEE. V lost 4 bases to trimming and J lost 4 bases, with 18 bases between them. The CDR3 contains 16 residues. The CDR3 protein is CASSPAGGAGGNTIYF. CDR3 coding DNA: TGTGCCAGCAGCCCCGCGGGGGGCGCGGGGGGAAACACCATATATTTT. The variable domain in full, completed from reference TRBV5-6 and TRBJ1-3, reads DAGVTQSPTHLIKTRGQQVTLRCSPKSGHDTVSWYQQALGQGPQFIFQYYEEEERQRGNFPDRFSGHQFPNYSSELNVNALLLGDSALYLCASSPAGGAGGNTIYFGEGSWLTVV.

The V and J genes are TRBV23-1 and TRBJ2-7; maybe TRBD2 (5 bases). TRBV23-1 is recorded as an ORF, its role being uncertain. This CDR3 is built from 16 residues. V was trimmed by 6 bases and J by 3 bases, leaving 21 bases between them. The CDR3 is CASSPARGSYGYEQYV. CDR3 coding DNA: TGCGCCAGCAGCCCCGCCCGGGGTAGTTATGGCTACGAGCAGTACGTC.

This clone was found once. CDR3 nucleotide sequence: TGTGCCAGTAGACAGGGTAGAGGCGGGGAGCTGTTTTTT. Its translation: CASRQGRGGELFF. The rearrangement joins TRBV27 to TRBJ2-2; 7 bases map to TRBD1. J lost 7 bases, V lost 9 bases, and 8 bases had no gene match. CDR1 MNHEY and CDR2 SMNVEV come from the germline V gene (reference sequence). This CDR3 spans 13 amino acids.

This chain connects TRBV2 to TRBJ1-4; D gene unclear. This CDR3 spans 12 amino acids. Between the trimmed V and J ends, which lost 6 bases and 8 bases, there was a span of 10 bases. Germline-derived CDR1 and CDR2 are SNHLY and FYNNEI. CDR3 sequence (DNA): TGTGCCAGCAGCGGTGCGGGGGAAAAACTGTTTTTT. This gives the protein CASSGAGEKLFF.

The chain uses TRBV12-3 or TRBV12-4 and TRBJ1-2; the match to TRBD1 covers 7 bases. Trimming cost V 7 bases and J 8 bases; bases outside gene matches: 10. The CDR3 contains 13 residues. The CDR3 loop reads CASTLRGVEGYTF. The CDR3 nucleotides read TGTGCCAGCACCCTCAGGGGGGTAGAGGGCTACACCTTC.

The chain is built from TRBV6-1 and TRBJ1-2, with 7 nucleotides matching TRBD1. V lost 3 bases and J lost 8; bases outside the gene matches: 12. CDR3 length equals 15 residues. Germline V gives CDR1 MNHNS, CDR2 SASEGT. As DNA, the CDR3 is TGTGCCAGCAGTGACACCGGGACAGTCCATGTCGGCTACACCTTC. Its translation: CASSDTGTVHVGYTF.

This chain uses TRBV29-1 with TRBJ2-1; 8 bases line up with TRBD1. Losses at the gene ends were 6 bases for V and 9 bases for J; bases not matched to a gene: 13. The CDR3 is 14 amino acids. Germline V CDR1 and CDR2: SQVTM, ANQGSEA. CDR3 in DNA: TGCAGCGTCGAGCGTGGCAGGGGGCTTTCTGAGCAGTTCTTC. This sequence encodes CSVERGRGLSEQFF.

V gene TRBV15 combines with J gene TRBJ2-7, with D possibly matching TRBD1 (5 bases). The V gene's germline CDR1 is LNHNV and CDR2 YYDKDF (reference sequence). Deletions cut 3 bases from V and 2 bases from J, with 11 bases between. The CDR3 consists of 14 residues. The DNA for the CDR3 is TGTGCCACCAGCAGGGGCAGGGCCCCCTACGAGCAGTACTTC. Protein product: CATSRGRAPYEQYF.

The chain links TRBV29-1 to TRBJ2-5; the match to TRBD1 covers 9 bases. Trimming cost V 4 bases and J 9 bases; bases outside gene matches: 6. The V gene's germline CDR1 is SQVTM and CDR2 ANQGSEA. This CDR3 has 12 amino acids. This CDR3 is CSVGQGERAQYF. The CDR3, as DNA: TGCAGCGTTGGACAGGGGGAAAGGGCCCAGTACTTC.

The CDR3 loop is CASSQLGLGPNEQFF. CDR3 DNA: TGTGCCAGCAGCCAATTGGGACTAGGACCAAATGAGCAGTTCTTC. This sequence joins TRBV7-9 and TRBJ2-1; 8 nucleotides align to TRBD2. The CDR3 has 15 residues. From germline, CDR1 is SEHNR and CDR2 FQNEAQ (reference sequence). The ends lost 5 bases at V and 7 bases at J; junction bases unmatched: 10.

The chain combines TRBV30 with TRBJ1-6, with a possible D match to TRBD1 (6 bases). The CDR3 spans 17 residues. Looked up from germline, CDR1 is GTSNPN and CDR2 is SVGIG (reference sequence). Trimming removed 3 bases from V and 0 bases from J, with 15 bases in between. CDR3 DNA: TGTGCCTGGAGCCGGGGGGGCAGCAGCTCCTATAATTCACCCCTCCACTTT. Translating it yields CAWSRGGSSSYNSPLHF.

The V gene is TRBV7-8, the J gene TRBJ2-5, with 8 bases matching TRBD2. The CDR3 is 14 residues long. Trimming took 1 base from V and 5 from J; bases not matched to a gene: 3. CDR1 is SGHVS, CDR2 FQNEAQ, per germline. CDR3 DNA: TGTGCCAGCAGCTTAGTGGCTAGCGGGGAGACCCAGTACTTC. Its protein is CASSLVASGETQYF.

The CDR3 region is CATSGPGQGAVTGANVLTF. In nucleotides, the CDR3 is TGTGCCACCAGCGGACCGGGACAGGGGGCTGTCACTGGGGCCAACGTCCTGACTTTC. The V gene is TRBV15, the J gene TRBJ2-6; 12 positions agree with TRBD1. Per the germline V gene, CDR1 is LNHNV and CDR2 is YYDKDF (reference sequence). Trimming removed 5 bases from V and 2 bases from J; junction bases left unmatched: 10. This CDR3 contains 19 residues.

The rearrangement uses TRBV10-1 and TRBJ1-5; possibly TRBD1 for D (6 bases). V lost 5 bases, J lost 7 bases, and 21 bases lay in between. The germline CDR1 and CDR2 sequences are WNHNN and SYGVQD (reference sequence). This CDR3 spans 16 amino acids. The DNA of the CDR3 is TGCGCCAGCAGTACCGAATCGACGGGGGGCGGGCAGCCCCAGCATTTT. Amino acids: CASSTESTGGGQPQHF.

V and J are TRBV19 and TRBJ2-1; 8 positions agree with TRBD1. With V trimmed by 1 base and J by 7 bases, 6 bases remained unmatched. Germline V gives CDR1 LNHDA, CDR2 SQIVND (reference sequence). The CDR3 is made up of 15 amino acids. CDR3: CASSIGQGARNEQFF. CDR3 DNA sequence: TGTGCCAGTAGTATAGGCCAGGGGGCGAGGAATGAGCAGTTCTTC.

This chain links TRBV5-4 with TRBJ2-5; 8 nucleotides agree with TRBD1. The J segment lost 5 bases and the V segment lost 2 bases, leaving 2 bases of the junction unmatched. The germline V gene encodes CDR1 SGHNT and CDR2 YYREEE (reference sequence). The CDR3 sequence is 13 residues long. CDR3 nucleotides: TGTGCCAGCAGCTTCCGACAGGGGGAGACCCAGTACTTC. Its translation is CASSFRQGETQYF.

In DNA form, the CDR3 reads TGTGCCACCAGTGACCATAACTATGGCTACACCTTC. This encodes CATSDHNYGYTF. This chain connects TRBV24-1 to TRBJ1-2; D is unresolved. There are 12 residues in the CDR3. The ends were cut back, 4 bases at V and 1 base at J, with 3 bases in the middle. CDR1 and CDR2 (germline): KGHDR, SFDVKD.

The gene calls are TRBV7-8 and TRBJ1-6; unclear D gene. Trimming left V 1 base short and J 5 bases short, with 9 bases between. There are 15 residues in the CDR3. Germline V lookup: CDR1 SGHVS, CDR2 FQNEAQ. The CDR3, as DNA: TGTGCCAGCAGCTTAGTTGCGGATCATAATTCACCCCTCCACTTT. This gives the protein CASSLVADHNSPLHF.